This T cell receptor beta chain originates from a study of T cells after yellow fever vaccination. Study findings and constraints: Clonotypes shared by both compartments, CD4 and CD8, made up a small share.

Notes on this clonotype: Its antigen is still unknown.

TCRdb analysed the 5' RACE reads with MiXCR anew, one entry per CDR3 protein. The top ten hold 16% of the sample, which has 450,000 to 650,000 distinct CDR3 sequences, 20% to 25% seen once. The CDR3 runs to 12 residues. The V end was cut by 11 bases, the J end by 4 bases, with 13 bases between. This specimen was PBMCs, taken 20 to 25 days after the first yellow fever vaccination. V is TRBV12-3 or TRBV12-4 and J is TRBJ2-3; D possibly uses TRBD1 or TRBD2 (6 bases each). The receptor was derived from a man younger than 35 who received the YFV17D yellow fever vaccine. Here the CDR3 reads CAARRGADTQYF. Written as DNA, the CDR3 is TGTGCCGCACGGAGGGGGGCAGATACGCAGTATTTT.